These 31 T cell receptor beta chains came from one sample sequenced in a study of blood T cell repertoires in COVID-19. Clones were sequenced by immunoSEQ multiplex PCR, and TCRdb holds only the in-frame ones, with some missing. The sample includes 200,000 to 300,000 clones, over 85% seen only once; the top ten take 4%. The material sequenced was PBMCs or T cells enriched from blood (not recorded which). These receptor sequences come from a woman aged 30 to 39 with acute COVID-19.

The J gene is TRBJ1-3, the V gene TRBV28; 8 nucleotides align to TRBD1. Germline-derived CDR1 and CDR2 are MDHEN and SYDVKM. The CDR3 is 17 residues long. Trimming took 4 bases from V and 0 from J; bases not matched to a gene: 8. The CDR3 DNA reads as TGTGCCAGCAGTTCCTCCGGACAGGGACTCTCTGGAAACACCATATATTTT. As protein: CASSSSGQGLSGNTIYF.

The V and J genes are TRBV2 and TRBJ2-2; D might be TRBD2 (6 bases). The CDR3 is made up of 15 amino acids. Trimming took 6 bases from V and 7 from J, leaving 18 bases between them. Germline loops: CDR1 SNHLY, CDR2 FYNNEI. CDR3 region: CASSQNPSEVGELFF. CDR3 coding DNA: TGTGCCAGCAGCCAAAACCCTAGCGAAGTCGGGGAGCTGTTTTTT.

V is TRBV25-1 and J is TRBJ2-3; 15 positions agree with TRBD2. The germline V gene encodes CDR1 MGHDK and CDR2 SYGVNS. This CDR3 region has 16 residues. Germline trimming cut 4 bases from V and 5 bases from J; bases unmatched to any gene: 4. The CDR3 is CASSASGLAGGDTQYF. Here the CDR3 DNA reads TGTGCCAGCAGTGCATCGGGACTAGCGGGAGGAGATACGCAGTATTTT. The full variable domain, with the rest looked up from reference TRBV25-1 and TRBJ2-3, is EADIYQTPRYLVIGTGKKITLECSQTMGHDKMYWYQQDPGMELHLIHYSYGVNSTEKGDLSSESTVSRIRTEHFPLTLESARPSHTSQYLCASSASGLAGGDTQYFGPGTRLTVL.

This chain joins TRBV5-6 and TRBJ1-2; D is unclear. The CDR3 sequence is 14 residues long. Germline lookup yields CDR1 SGHDT and CDR2 YYEEEE. Trimming pared 0 bases from V and 4 bases from J, leaving 10 bases between. The CDR3 sequence: CASSLGSQVYGYTF. The CDR3 DNA is TGTGCCAGCAGCTTGGGTTCTCAGGTCTATGGCTACACCTTC.

The CDR3 spells CASSPRDRGIYGYTF. CDR3 DNA: TGTGCCAGCAGTCCCCGGGACAGGGGCATCTATGGCTACACCTTC. This rearrangement joins TRBV27 to TRBJ1-2, with 10 bases lining up with TRBD1. CDR1 MNHEY and CDR2 SMNVEV come from the germline V gene (reference sequence). This CDR3 region has 15 residues. After removal of 5 bases from V and 4 bases from J, the junction contained 7 bases not matched to a gene.

The chain combines TRBV7-6 with TRBJ1-5, with 7 bases identical to TRBD1. Germline lookup yields CDR1 SGHVS and CDR2 FNYEAQ. This CDR3 is 16 amino acids long. V was pared by 5 bases and J by 7 bases, with 14 bases of the junction left unmatched. The CDR3 sequence: CASSQKTGEFLQPQHF. CDR3 sequence (DNA): TGTGCCAGCAGCCAGAAAACAGGGGAATTTCTACAGCCCCAGCATTTT.

The CDR3 is CASSHPYRADTEAFF. DNA for the CDR3: TGTGCCAGCAGTCACCCCTACAGGGCAGATACTGAAGCTTTCTTT. V and J are TRBV2 and TRBJ1-1; TRBD1 is a possible D gene (6 bases). Trimming pared 5 bases from V and 5 bases from J, leaving 18 bases between. Germline CDR1 and CDR2: SNHLY and FYNNEI. This CDR3 region has 15 residues.

The chain combines TRBV5-1 with TRBJ2-2; 11 nucleotides match TRBD1. Germline CDR1 is SGHRS and CDR2 is YFSETQ. The CDR3 runs 16 residues. V was clipped by 1 base and J by 5 bases; unmatched bases: 4. The CDR3 here is CASSLFGTGGTGELFF. CDR3 bases: TGCGCCAGCAGCTTGTTTGGGACAGGGGGGACCGGGGAGCTGTTTTTT.

The rearrangement uses TRBV14 and TRBJ2-5; 7 bases map to TRBD2. This CDR3 is built from 16 residues. Germline CDR1 reads SGHDN; CDR2 reads FVKESK. V lost 2 bases, J lost 2 bases, and 8 bases stayed unmatched. CDR3 in amino acids: CASSQLDLAAQETQYF. The CDR3 nucleotides are TGTGCCAGCAGCCAATTGGACCTAGCGGCTCAAGAGACCCAGTACTTC.

The chain has TRBV30 and TRBJ2-7; D is uncertain. Trimming took 1 base from V and 5 from J, leaving 6 bases between them. Germline assignment: CDR1 GTSNPN and CDR2 SVGIG (reference sequence). This CDR3 has 11 amino acids. CDR3 amino acids: CAWSGQDEQYF. In nucleotides, the CDR3 is TGTGCCTGGAGTGGGCAGGACGAGCAGTACTTC.

J is TRBJ2-3 and V is TRBV19; a possible D gene is TRBD2 (8 bases). Trimming removed 8 bases from V and 7 bases from J, with 22 bases in between. The CDR3 is 15 residues long. CDR1 is LNHDA and CDR2 is SQIVND in the germline V gene (reference sequence). CDR3 in amino acids: CASGPGGGYLNTQYF. The CDR3 DNA reads as TGTGCCAGTGGGCCGGGAGGGGGCTATTTAAATACGCAGTATTTT.

Here the CDR3 reads CASSPGTGRLDEQFF. CDR3 bases: TGTGCCAGTAGCCCAGGGACAGGTCGCCTCGATGAGCAGTTCTTC. The gene calls are TRBV19 and TRBJ2-1; TRBD1 matches at 8 bases. V was pared by 6 bases and J by 8 bases, with 12 bases of the junction left unmatched. The CDR3 has 15 amino acids. The germline V gene has CDR1 LNHDA and CDR2 SQIVND (reference sequence).

The chain recombines TRBV7-6 with TRBJ2-2, with D unclear. CDR1 SGHVS and CDR2 FNYEAQ come from the germline V gene. Between the trimmed V and J ends, which lost 5 bases and 6 bases, there was a span of 22 bases. The length of the CDR3 is 17 residues. CDR3 region: CASSRLISGPGAGELFF. The CDR3 coding sequence is TGTGCCAGCAGCCGCCTTATATCCGGTCCTGGAGCCGGGGAGCTGTTTTTT.

The V gene is TRBV10-3, the J gene TRBJ1-2; D perhaps matches TRBD1 (6 bases). CDR3 size: 14 residues. V lost 6 bases and J lost 7, with 18 bases in between. Germline CDR1 ENHRY, CDR2 SYGVKD. CDR3 amino acids: CAISPQGQDGGYTF. The CDR3 nucleotides read TGTGCCATCAGCCCTCAGGGGCAGGATGGTGGCTACACCTTC.

The chain links TRBV19 to TRBJ1-4; D may be TRBD1 (6 bases). The V and J ends lost 6 bases and 6 bases respectively, with 20 bases between them. CDR3 length equals 16 residues. In germline, CDR1 is LNHDA, CDR2 SQIVND (reference sequence). CDR3 in amino acids: CASSILGAGGDEKLFF. The CDR3, as DNA: TGTGCCAGTAGCATCCTGGGGGCGGGAGGAGATGAAAAACTGTTTTTT.

The chain carries TRBV28 and TRBJ1-4, with 11 bases fitting TRBD1. The CDR3 sequence is 14 residues long. J gave up 8 bases and V 4 bases, and 3 bases lay outside the gene matches. CDR1 is MDHEN and CDR2 is SYDVKM in the germline V gene. CDR3 amino acids: CASSSDRGREKLFF. CDR3 sequence (DNA): TGTGCCAGCAGTTCGGACAGGGGGCGAGAAAAACTGTTTTTT.

The chain has TRBV7-9 and TRBJ2-4, with TRBD1 matching 8 bases. The CDR3 consists of 13 residues. Trimming removed 8 bases from V and 3 bases from J; junction bases left unmatched: 3. Germline V gene data show CDR1 as SEHNR and CDR2 as FQNEAQ (reference sequence). CDR3 amino acids: CASGDRGKNIQYF. CDR3 DNA sequence: TGTGCCAGCGGCGACAGGGGCAAAAACATTCAGTACTTC.

The rearrangement joins TRBV6-5 to TRBJ2-5; maybe TRBD2 (6 bases). Germline V gene lookup returns CDR1 MNHEY and CDR2 SVGAGI. Trimming removed 0 bases from V and 2 bases from J, with 13 bases in between. The length of the CDR3 is 16 residues. The CDR3 nucleotides read TGTGCCAGCAGTTACTCAGGTTTCGGGAGACAAGAGACCCAGTACTTC. It yields the protein CASSYSGFGRQETQYF.

The V gene is TRBV5-4, the J gene TRBJ2-1; 9 bases line up with TRBD2. Germline loops: CDR1 SGHNT, CDR2 YYREEE (reference sequence). Germline trimming cut 7 bases from V and 1 base from J; bases unmatched to any gene: 6. This CDR3 contains 15 residues. The CDR3 is CASGLTSGSYNEQFF. The CDR3, as DNA: TGTGCCAGCGGTCTTACTAGCGGGTCCTACAATGAGCAGTTCTTC.

The CDR3 nucleotides read TGTGCCAGCAGCTTAGGGACAAGGCTTGCTGAGCAGTTCTTC. It yields the protein CASSLGTRLAEQFF. V gene TRBV11-2 combines with J gene TRBJ2-1; possibly TRBD1 for D (5 bases). Germline-derived CDR1 and CDR2 are SGHAT and FQNNGV. V gave up 1 base and J gave up 9 bases, with 13 bases separating them. The CDR3 is made up of 14 amino acids. The variable domain in full, with the rest retrieved from reference TRBV11-2 and TRBJ2-1, is EAGVAQSPRYKIIEKRQSVAFWCNPISGHATLYWYQQILGQGPKLLIQFQNNGVVDDSQLPKDRFSAERLKGVDSTLKIQPAKLEDSAVYLCASSLGTRLAEQFFGPGTRLTVL.

The chain uses TRBV4-2 and TRBJ2-5; TRBD2 agrees at 8 bases. This CDR3 has 15 residues. Looked up from germline, CDR1 is LGHNA and CDR2 is YNFKEQ. J gave up 7 bases and V 4 bases, and 11 bases lay outside the gene matches. The CDR3 loop reads CASSPTERGRGTQYF. CDR3 coding DNA: TGTGCCAGCAGCCCCACCGAGCGGGGGCGGGGGACCCAGTACTTC.

The gene calls are TRBV27 and TRBJ1-5, with D possibly matching TRBD1 (6 bases). Per the germline V gene, CDR1 is MNHEY and CDR2 is SMNVEV (reference sequence). Trimming left V 4 bases short and J 0 bases short, with 16 bases between. This CDR3 spans 17 amino acids. The CDR3: CASSSIPPDSSNQPQHF. The CDR3 DNA is TGTGCCAGCAGTTCCATACCGCCGGACAGTAGCAATCAGCCCCAGCATTTT.

V is TRBV6-5 and J is TRBJ1-2, with 7 positions matching TRBD1. CDR3 length: 15 amino acids. Per germline, CDR1 MNHEY and CDR2 SVGAGI. Trimming at V came to 6 bases and at J to 5 bases, leaving 12 bases not matched to a gene. The CDR3 DNA sequence: TGTGCCAGCAGCGCTCCGGGACAGCCTCTTTATGGCTACACCTTC. Protein product: CASSAPGQPLYGYTF.

A few counts support this clone. The V call is TRBV19, the J call TRBJ1-5, with D uncertain. The germline V and J ends were trimmed by 5 bases and 5 bases, with 13 bases remaining between them. This CDR3 is 14 amino acids long. CDR1 and CDR2 (germline): LNHDA, SQIVND (reference sequence). The CDR3 reads CASSLARVHQPQHF. The DNA of the CDR3 is TGTGCCAGTAGTCTTGCCCGGGTACATCAGCCCCAGCATTTT.

As to this clone: Just one base apart from a much larger clone, this may be a read error. The rearrangement links TRBV7-2 to TRBJ1-3, with D hard to call. Germline V gene sequence: CDR1 SGHTA, CDR2 FQGNSA. Trimming left V 5 bases short and J 0 bases short, with 8 bases between. This CDR3 spans 14 amino acids. The CDR3 protein is CASSVGLSGNTIYF. The DNA for the CDR3 is TGTGCCAGCAGCGTAGGACTCTCTGGAAACACCATATATTTT.

DNA of the CDR3: TGTGCCAGCAGTTCACGGACAGGGGAAGAGACCCAGTACTTC. Translation: CASSSRTGEETQYF. V is TRBV27 and J is TRBJ2-5, with 9 positions matching TRBD1. The CDR3 has 14 amino acids. The germline gives CDR1 MNHEY, CDR2 SMNVEV (reference sequence). Unmatched junction bases numbered 3, after V lost 4 bases and J lost 3 bases.

V gene TRBV13 combines with J gene TRBJ2-2, with 12 bases matching TRBD2. With 5 bases clipped from V and 7 bases from J, the junction kept 14 bases outside the gene matches. Per the germline V gene, CDR1 is PRHDT and CDR2 is FYEKMQ (reference sequence). This CDR3 is 18 amino acids long. The CDR3 DNA sequence: TGTGCCAGCAGCCCCAACCTAGCCGGACTAGCGGGGAGCGGGGAGCTGTTTTTT. Translated: CASSPNLAGLAGSGELFF.

J is TRBJ1-2 and V is TRBV19, with 11 nucleotides matching TRBD1. CDR3 length: 15 amino acids. Germline CDR1 LNHDA, CDR2 SQIVND (reference sequence). The V segment lost 5 bases and the J segment 5 bases; nucleotides outside the gene matches: 7. The DNA of the CDR3 is TGTGCCAGTAGTGTGGGACAGGGGGATCCTTATGGCTACACCTTC. It specifies CASSVGQGDPYGYTF.

The J gene is TRBJ2-7, the V gene TRBV28, with TRBD2 as a possible D gene (5 bases). CDR3 size: 17 residues. Germline V gives CDR1 MDHEN, CDR2 SYDVKM. V shed 2 bases and J shed 3 bases, with 20 bases lying between them. The DNA of the CDR3 is TGTGCCAGCAGTTTAAATAGGAGGACCGGGGATGACTACGAGCAGTACTTC. Translated, it gives CASSLNRRTGDDYEQYF. Variable domain in full (rest from reference TRBV28 and TRBJ2-7): DVKVTQSSRYLVKRTGEKVFLECVQDMDHENMFWYRQDPGLGLRLIYFSYDVKMKEKGDIPEGYSVSREKKERFSLILESASTNQTSMYLCASSLNRRTGDDYEQYFGPGTRLTVT.

This clone has a handful of counts. The V and J genes are TRBV5-4 and TRBJ2-7, with 10 bases lining up with TRBD1. CDR1 SGHNT and CDR2 YYREEE come from the germline V gene (reference sequence). The CDR3 has 15 amino acids. The ends lost 4 bases at V and 6 bases at J; junction bases unmatched: 10. The CDR3 here is CASSAPGQGTREQYF. The CDR3 nucleotides read TGTGCCAGCAGCGCACCGGGACAGGGGACCCGCGAGCAGTACTTC.

V is TRBV4-3 and J is TRBJ2-1; the D gene is possibly TRBD2 (6 bases). Trimming pared 0 bases from V and 4 bases from J, leaving 10 bases between. In germline, CDR1 is LGHNA, CDR2 YSLEER. This CDR3 is 15 amino acids long. The CDR3 sequence is CASSQDRTNYNEQFF. The DNA for the CDR3 is TGCGCCAGCAGCCAAGATCGGACTAATTACAATGAGCAGTTCTTC.